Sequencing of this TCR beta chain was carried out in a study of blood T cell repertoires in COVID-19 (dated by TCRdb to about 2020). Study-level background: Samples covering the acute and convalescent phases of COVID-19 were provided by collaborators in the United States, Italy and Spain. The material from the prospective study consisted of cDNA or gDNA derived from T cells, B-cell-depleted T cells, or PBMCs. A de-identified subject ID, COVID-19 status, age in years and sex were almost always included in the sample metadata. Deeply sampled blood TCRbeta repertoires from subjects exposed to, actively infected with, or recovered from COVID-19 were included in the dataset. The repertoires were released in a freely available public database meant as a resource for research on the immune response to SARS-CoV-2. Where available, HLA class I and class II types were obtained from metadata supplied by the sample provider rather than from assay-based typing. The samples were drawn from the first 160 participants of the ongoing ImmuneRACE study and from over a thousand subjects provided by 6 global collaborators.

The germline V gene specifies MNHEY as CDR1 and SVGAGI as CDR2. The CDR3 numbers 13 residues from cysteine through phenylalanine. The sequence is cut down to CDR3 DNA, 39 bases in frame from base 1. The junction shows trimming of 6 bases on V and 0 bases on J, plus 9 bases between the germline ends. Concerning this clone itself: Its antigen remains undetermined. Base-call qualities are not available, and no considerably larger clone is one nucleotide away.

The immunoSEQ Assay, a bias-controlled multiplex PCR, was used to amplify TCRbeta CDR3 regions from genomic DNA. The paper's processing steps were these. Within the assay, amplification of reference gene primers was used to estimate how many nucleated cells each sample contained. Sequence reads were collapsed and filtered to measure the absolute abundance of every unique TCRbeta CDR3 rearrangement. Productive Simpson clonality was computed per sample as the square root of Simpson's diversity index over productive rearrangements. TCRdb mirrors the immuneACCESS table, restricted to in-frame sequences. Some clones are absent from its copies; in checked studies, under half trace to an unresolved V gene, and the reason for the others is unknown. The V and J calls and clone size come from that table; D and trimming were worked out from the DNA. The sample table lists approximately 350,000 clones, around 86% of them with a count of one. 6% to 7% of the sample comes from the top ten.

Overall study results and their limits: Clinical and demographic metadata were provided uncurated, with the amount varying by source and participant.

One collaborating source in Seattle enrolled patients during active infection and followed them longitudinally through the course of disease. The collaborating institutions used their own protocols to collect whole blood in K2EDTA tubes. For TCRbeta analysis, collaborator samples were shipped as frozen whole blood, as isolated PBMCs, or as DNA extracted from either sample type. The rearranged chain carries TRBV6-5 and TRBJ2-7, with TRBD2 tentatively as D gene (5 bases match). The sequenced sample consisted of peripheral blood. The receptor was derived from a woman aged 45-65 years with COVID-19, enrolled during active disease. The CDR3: CASRSGSSYEQYF. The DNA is TGTGCCAGCAGAAGCGGAAGCTCCTACGAGCAGTACTTC.